Here is one TCR beta chain with its context. This entry comes from a study of radiation and T cells in renal cell carcinoma. Germline V gene lookup returns CDR1 SEHNR and CDR2 FQNEAQ (reference sequence). The CDR3 is 16 amino acids. Trimming stripped 5 bases from V and 0 bases from J, with 15 bases between. Time point given: blood 2 weeks post-SBRT. Treatment noted: 15 Gy SBRT to primary tumor, nephrectomy 4 weeks later. Clones were read by immunoSEQ multiplex PCR, and TCRdb kept only the in-frame ones, dropping some. In the table there are about 130,000 clones, roughly four fifths of which are singletons.

The chain combines TRBV7-9 with TRBJ2-3; D is undetermined. The receptor was isolated from a man aged 50 or older with renal cell carcinoma. This specimen consisted of blood, obtained from a patient whose treatment included radiotherapy and nephrectomy. The CDR3 spells CASSPTTGRSTDTQYF. The CDR3, as DNA: TGTGCCAGCAGCCCCACGACCGGACGGAGCACAGATACGCAGTATTTT.